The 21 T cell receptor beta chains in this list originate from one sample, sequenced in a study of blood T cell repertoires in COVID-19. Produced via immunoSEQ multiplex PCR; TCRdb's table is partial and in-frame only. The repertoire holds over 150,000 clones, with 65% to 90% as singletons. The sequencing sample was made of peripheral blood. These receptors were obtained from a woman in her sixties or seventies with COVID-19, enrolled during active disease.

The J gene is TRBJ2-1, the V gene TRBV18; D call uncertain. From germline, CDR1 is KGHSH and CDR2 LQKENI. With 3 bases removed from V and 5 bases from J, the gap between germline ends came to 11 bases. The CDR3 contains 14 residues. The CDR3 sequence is CASSPQWLDNEQFF. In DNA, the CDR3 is TGTGCCAGCTCACCGCAGTGGCTAGACAATGAGCAGTTCTTC.

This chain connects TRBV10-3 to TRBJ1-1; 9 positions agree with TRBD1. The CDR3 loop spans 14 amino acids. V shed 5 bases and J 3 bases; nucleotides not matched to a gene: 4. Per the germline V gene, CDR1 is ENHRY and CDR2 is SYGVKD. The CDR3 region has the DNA TGTGCCATCAGTCAACAGGGGGCGGACACTGAAGCTTTCTTT. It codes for CAISQQGADTEAFF.

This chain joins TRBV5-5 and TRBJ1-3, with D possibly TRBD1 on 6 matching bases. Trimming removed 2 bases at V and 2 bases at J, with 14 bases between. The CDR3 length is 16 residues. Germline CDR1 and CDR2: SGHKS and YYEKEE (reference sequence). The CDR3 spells CASSFSTSGAGNTIYF. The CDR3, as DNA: TGTGCCAGCAGCTTCTCAACCTCAGGGGCTGGAAACACCATATATTTT.

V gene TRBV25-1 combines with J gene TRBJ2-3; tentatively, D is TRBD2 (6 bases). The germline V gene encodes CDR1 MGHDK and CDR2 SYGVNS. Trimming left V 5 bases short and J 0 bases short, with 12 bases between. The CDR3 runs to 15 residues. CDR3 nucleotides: TGTGCCAGCAGTCGCGGGGCCCTGAGCACAGATACGCAGTATTTT. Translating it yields CASSRGALSTDTQYF.

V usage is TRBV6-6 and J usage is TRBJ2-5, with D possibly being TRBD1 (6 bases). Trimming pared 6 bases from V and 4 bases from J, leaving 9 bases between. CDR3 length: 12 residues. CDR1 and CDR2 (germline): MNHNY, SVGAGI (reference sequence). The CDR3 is CASRTGRETQYF. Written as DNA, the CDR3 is TGTGCCAGCAGAACAGGGAGAGAGACCCAGTACTTC.

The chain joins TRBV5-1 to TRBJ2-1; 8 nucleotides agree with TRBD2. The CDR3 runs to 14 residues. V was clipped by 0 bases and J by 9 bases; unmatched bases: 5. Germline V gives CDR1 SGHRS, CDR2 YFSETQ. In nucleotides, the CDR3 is TGCGCCAGCAGCTTGGAGGGACTAGTAGTTGAGCAGTTCTTC. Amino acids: CASSLEGLVVEQFF. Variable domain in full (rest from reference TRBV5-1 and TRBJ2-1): KAGVTQTPRYLIKTRGQQVTLSCSPISGHRSVSWYQQTPGQGLQFLFEYFSETQRNKGNFPGRFSGRQFSNSRSEMNVSTLELGDSALYLCASSLEGLVVEQFFGPGTRLTVL.

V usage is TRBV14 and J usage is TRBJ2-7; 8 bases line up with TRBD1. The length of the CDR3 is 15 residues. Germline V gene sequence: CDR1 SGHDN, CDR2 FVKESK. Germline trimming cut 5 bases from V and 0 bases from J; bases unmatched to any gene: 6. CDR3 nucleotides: TGTGCCAGCAGCACGCAGGGGGCAATCTCCTACGAGCAGTACTTC. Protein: CASSTQGAISYEQYF.

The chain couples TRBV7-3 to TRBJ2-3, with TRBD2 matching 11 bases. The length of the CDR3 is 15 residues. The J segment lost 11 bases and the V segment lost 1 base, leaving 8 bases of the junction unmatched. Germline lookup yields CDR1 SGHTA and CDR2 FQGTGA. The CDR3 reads CASSLSVAGGSLQYF. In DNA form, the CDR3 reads TGTGCCAGCAGCTTAAGCGTAGCGGGGGGGAGTTTGCAGTATTTT. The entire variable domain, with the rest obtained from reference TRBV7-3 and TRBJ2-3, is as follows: GAGVSQTPSNKVTEKGKYVELRCDPISGHTALYWYRQSLGQGPEFLIYFQGTGAADDSGLPNDRFFAVRPEGSVSTLKIQRTERGDSAVYLCASSLSVAGGSLQYFGPGTRLTVL.

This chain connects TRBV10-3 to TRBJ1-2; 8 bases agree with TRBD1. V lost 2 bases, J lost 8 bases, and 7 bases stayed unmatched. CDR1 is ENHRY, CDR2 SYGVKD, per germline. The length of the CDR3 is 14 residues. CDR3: CAISEPTGGKGYTF. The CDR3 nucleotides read TGTGCCATCAGTGAGCCAACAGGGGGTAAGGGCTACACCTTC.

In DNA, the CDR3 is TGTGCCAGCAGCCATACCGGGACTCACCTTGGAGCTTTCTTT. Amino acids: CASSHTGTHLGAFF. The rearrangement joins TRBV3-1 (or the pseudogene TRBV3-2) to TRBJ1-1, with a tentative D call TRBD1 (5 bases). The CDR3 sequence is 14 residues long. V was shortened by 3 bases and J by 10 bases, with 18 bases between the two germline ends. The V gene's germline CDR1 is LGHDT and CDR2 YNNKEL (reference sequence).

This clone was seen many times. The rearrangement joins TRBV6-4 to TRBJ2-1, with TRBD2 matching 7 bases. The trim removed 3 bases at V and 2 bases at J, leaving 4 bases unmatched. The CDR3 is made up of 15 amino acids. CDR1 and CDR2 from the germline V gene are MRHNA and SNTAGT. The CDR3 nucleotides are TGTGCCAGCAGTGAACGGGCGGGAGCCTACAATGAGCAGTTCTTC. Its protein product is CASSERAGAYNEQFF.

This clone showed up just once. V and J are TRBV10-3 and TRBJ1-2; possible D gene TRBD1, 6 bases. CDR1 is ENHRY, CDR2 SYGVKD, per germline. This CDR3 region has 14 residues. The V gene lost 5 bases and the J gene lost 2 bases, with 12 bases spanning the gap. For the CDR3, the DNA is TGTGCCATCAGTCGCGGGGGGCGAAACTATGGCTACACCTTC. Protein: CAISRGGRNYGYTF.

The CDR3: CASSIPGEGTEAFF. The CDR3 DNA is TGTGCCAGTAGTATACCAGGGGAGGGCACTGAAGCTTTCTTT. The rearrangement joins TRBV19 to TRBJ1-1, with TRBD1 as a possible D gene (6 bases). Trimming took off 2 bases at V and 4 bases at J, with 11 bases between the two ends. From germline, CDR1 is LNHDA and CDR2 SQIVND (reference sequence). This CDR3 comprises 14 residues.

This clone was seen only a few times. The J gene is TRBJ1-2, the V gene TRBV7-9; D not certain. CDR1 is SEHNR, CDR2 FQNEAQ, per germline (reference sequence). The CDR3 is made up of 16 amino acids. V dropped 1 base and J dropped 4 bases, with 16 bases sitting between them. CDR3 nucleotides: TGTGCCAGCAGCTTAGATTCAACGGGTCGCGGCTATGGCTACACCTTC. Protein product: CASSLDSTGRGYGYTF.

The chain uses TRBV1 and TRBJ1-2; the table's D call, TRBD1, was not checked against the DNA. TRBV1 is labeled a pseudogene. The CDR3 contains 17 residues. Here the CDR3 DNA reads TGCACCAGCAGCCAAGGGGACAGGTTAGGGCTTAACTATGGCTACACCTTC. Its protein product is CTSSQGDRLGLNYGYTF.

In nucleotides, the CDR3 is TGTGCCAGCAGCTTAGCCCCCTCGGGTAGCGCAAGCTCCTACGAGCAGTACTTC. This sequence encodes CASSLAPSGSASSYEQYF. The chain employs TRBV7-2 and TRBJ2-7; D is possibly TRBD2 (5 bases). V was clipped by 0 bases and J by 0 bases, with 18 bases between them. Germline-derived CDR1 and CDR2 are SGHTA and FQGNSA. CDR3 length equals 18 residues.

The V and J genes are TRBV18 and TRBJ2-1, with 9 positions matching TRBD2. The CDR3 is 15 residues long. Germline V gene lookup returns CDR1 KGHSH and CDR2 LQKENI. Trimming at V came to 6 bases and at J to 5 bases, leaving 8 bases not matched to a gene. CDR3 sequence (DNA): TGTGCCAGCTCCCCCAGCGGGAGGACTAACAATGAGCAGTTCTTC. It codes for CASSPSGRTNNEQFF.

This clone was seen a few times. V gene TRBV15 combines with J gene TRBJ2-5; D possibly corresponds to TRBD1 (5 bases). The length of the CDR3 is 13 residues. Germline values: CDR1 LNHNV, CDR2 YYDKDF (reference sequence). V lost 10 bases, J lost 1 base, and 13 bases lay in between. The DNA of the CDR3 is TGTGCCATATCCAGGACAATCCAAGAGACCCAGTACTTC. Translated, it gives CAISRTIQETQYF.

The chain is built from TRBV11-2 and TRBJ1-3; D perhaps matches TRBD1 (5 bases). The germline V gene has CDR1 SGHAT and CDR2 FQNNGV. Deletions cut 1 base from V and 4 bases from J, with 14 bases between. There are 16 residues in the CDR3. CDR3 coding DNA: TGTGCCAGCAGCTTAGTAAGGGGAAGGACAGGAAACACCATATATTTT. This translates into CASSLVRGRTGNTIYF.

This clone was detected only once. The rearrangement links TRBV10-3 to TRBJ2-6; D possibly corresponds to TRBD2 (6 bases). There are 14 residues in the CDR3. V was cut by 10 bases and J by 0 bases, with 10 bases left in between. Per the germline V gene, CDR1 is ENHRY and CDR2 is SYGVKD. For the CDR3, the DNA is TGTGCCACCGGCGGGACCTCTGGGGCCAACGTCCTGACTTTC. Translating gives CATGGTSGANVLTF.

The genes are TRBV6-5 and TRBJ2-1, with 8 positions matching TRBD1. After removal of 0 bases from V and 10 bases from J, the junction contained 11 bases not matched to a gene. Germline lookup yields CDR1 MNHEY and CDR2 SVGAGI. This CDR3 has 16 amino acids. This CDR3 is CASSYSMVDRVTEQFF. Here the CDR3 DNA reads TGTGCCAGCAGTTACTCGATGGTGGACAGGGTAACCGAGCAGTTCTTC.